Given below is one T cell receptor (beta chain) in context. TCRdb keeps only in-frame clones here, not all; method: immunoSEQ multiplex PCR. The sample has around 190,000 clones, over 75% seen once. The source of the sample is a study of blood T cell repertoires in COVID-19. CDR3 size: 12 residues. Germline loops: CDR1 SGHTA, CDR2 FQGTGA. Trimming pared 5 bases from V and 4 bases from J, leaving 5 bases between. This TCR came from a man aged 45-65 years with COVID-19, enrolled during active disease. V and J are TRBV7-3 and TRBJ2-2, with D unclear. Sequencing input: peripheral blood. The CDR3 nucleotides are TGTGCCAGCAGCCTAGGCACCGGGGAGCTGTTTTTT. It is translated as CASSLGTGELFF.